This paragraph reports one T cell receptor (beta chain). Its antigen is currently unknown. These data come from a study of post-analysis software for immune sequencing data. Findings of the study overall: Compared with controls, patients had more of 4 to 6 TRBV segments, including TRBV5-6, TRBV5-1 and TRBV20-1. When compared against controls, multiple sclerosis patients showed significantly lower normalized Chao1 diversity.

The TCR beta cDNA libraries carried unique molecular identifiers. TCRdb re-called the PCR reads through MiXCR, storing one row per CDR3 protein. Of about 430,000 distinct CDR3 sequences listed, about 40% are singletons. Looked up from germline, CDR1 is SNHLY and CDR2 is FYNNEI. Trimming left V 9 bases short and J 0 bases short, with 13 bases between. The CDR3 extends over 14 amino acids. The TCR sequence derives from a girl between 2 and 10 years old with multiple sclerosis. The sample taken for sequencing was blood. The chain links TRBV2 to TRBJ2-3; D possibly corresponds to TRBD1 (6 bases). CDR3 sequence reads: CASGQLTSTDTQYF. CDR3 DNA sequence: TGTGCCAGTGGACAGTTAACTAGCACAGATACGCAGTATTTT.